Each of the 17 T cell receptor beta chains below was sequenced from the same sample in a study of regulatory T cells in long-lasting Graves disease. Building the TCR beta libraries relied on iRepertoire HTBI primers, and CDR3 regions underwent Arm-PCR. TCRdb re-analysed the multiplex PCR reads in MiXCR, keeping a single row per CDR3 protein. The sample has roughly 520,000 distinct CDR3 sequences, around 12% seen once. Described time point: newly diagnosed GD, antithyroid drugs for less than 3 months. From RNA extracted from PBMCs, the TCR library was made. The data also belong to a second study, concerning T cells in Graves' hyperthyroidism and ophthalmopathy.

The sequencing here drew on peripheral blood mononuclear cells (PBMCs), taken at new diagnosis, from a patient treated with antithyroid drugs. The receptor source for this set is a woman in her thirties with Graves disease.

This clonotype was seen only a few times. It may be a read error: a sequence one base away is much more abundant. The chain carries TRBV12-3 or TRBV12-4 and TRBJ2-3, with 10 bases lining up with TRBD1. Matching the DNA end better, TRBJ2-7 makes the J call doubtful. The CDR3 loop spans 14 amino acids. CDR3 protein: CAGSGDRGPYEQYF. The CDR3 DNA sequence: TGTGCCGGCAGCGGAGACAGGGGGCCCTACGAGCAGTACTTC.

The CDR3 loop reads CASSHGTEGMNTEAFF. The CDR3 DNA is TGTGCCAGCAGTCACGGGACAGAGGGCATGAACACTGAAGCTTTCTTT. The V call is TRBV28, the J call TRBJ1-1; 7 bases fit TRBD1. The V segment lost 5 bases and the J segment 0 bases; nucleotides outside the gene matches: 9. Germline V gene data show CDR1 as MDHEN and CDR2 as SYDVKM. CDR3 length equals 16 residues.

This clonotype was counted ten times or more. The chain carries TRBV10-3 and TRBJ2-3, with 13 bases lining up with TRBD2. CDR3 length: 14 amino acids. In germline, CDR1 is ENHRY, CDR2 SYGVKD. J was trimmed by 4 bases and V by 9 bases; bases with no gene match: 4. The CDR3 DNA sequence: TGTGCCATACGGACTAGCGGGAGCCCAGATACGCAGTATTTT. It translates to CAIRTSGSPDTQYF.

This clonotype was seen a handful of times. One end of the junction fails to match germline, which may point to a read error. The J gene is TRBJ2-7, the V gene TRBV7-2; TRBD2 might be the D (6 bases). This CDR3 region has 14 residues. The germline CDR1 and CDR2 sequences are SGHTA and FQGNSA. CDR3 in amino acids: CASSLQRVSCEQYF. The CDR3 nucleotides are TGTGCCAGCAGCTTACAGCGGGTATCCTGCGAGCAGTACTTC. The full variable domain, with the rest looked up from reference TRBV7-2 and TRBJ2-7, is GAGVSQSPSNKVTEKGKDVELRCDPISGHTALYWYRQSLGQGLEFLIYFQGNSAPDKSGLPSDRFSAERTGGSVSTLTIQRTQQEDSAVYLCASSLQRVSCEQYFGPGTRLTVT.

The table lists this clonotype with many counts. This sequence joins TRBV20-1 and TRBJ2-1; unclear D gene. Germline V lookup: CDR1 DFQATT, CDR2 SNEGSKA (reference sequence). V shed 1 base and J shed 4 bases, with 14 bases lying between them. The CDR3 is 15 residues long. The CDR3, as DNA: TGCAGTGCTAGAGTTGGCGAAAAAGTGTACAATGAGCAGTTCTTC. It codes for CSARVGEKVYNEQFF.

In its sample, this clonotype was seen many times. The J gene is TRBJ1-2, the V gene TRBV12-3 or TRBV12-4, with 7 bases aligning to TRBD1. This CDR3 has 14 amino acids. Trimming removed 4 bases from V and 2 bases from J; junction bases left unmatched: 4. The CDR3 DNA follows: TGTGCCAGCAGTTCCGGACAGGACAACTATGGCTACACCTTC. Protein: CASSSGQDNYGYTF.

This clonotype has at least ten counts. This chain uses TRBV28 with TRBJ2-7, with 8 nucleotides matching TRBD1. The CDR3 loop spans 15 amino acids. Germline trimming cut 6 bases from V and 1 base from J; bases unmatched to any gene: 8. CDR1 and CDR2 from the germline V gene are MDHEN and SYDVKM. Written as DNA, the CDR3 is TGTGCCAGCAGCACCGCCGGGACAGGTTCCTACGAGCAGTACTTC. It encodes CASSTAGTGSYEQYF.

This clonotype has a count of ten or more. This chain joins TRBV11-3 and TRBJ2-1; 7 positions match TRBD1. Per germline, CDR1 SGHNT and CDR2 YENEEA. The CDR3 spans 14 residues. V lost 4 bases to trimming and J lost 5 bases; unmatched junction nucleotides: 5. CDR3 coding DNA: TGTGCCAGCAGCTACAGGGGAAGAAACAATGAGCAGTTCTTC. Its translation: CASSYRGRNNEQFF.

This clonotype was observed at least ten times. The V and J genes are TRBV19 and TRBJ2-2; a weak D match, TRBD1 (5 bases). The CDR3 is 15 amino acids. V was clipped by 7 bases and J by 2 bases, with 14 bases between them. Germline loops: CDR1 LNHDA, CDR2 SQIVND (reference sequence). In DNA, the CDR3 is TGTGCCAGTAACTTTGGCAGGGTAAACACCGGGGAGCTGTTTTTT. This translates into CASNFGRVNTGELFF.

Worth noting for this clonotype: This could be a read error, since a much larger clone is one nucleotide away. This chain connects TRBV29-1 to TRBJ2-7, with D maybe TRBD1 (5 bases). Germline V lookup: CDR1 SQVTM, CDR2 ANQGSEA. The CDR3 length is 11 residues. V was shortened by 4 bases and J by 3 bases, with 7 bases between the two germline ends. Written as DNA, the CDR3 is TGCAGCGTTGTCAGGGACTACGAGCAGTACTTC. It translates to CSVVRDYEQYF.

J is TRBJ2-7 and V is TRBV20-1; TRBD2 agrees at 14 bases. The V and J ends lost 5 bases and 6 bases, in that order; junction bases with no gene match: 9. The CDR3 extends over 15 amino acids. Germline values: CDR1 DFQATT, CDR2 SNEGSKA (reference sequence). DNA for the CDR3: TGCAGTGCTGACTCCGGGACTAGCGGGAGTACCGAGCAGTACTTC. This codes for CSADSGTSGSTEQYF.

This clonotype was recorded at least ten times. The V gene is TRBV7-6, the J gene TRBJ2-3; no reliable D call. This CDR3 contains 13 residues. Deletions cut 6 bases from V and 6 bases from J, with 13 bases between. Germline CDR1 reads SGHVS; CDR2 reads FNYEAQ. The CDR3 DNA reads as TGTGCCAGCAGAAAAACGATAGGGGATACGCAGTATTTT. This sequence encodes CASRKTIGDTQYF. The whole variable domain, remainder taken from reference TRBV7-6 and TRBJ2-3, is GAGVSQSPRYKVTKRGQDVALRCDPISGHVSLYWYRQALGQGPEFLTYFNYEAQQDKSGLPNDRFSAERPEGSISTLTIQRTEQRDSAMYRCASRKTIGDTQYFGPGTRLTVL.

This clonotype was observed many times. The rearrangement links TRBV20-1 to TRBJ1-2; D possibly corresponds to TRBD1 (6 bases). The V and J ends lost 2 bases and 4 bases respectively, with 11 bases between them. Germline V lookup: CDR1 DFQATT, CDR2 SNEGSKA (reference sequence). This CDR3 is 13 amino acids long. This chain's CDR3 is CSARSGGVYGYTF. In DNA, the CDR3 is TGCAGTGCTAGATCGGGGGGCGTCTATGGCTACACCTTC.

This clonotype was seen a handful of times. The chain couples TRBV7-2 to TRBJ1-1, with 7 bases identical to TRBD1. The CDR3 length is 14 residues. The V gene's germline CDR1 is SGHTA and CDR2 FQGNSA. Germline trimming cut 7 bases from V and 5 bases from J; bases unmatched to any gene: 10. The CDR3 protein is CASTIDRAGTEAFF. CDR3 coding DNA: TGTGCCAGCACCATCGACAGGGCGGGGACTGAAGCTTTCTTT.

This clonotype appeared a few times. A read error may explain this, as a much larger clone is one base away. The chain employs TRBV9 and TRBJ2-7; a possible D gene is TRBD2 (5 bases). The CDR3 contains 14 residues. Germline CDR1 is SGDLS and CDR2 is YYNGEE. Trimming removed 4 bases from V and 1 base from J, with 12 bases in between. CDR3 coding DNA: TGTGCCAGCAGCAGAGGCGGGCAGTCCTACGAGCAGTACTTC. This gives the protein CASSRGGQSYEQYF.

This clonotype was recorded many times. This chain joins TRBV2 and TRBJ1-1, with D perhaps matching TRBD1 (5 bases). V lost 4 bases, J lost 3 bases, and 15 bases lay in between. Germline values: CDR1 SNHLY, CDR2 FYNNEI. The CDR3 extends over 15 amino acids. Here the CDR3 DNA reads TGTGCCAGCAGTGGGGACTCCGATCAGTACACTGAAGCTTTCTTT. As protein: CASSGDSDQYTEAFF.

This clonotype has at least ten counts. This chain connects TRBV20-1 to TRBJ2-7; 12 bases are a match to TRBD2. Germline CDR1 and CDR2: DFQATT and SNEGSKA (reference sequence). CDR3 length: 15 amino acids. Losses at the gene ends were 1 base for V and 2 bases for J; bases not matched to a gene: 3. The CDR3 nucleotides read TGCAGTGCTAGAGGGACTAGCGGGAACCCCTACGAGCAGTACTTC. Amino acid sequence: CSARGTSGNPYEQYF.